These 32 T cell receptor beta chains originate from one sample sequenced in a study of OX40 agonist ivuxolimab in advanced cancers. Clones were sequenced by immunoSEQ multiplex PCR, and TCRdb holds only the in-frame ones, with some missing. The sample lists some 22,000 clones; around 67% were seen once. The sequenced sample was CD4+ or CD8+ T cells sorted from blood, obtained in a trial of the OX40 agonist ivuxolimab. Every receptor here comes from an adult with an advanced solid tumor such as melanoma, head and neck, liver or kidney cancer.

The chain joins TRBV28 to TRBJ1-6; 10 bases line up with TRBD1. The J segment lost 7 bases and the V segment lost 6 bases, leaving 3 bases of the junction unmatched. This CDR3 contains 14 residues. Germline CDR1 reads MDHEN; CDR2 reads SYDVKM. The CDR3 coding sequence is TGTGCCAGCAGAAAGGGACAGGGGAATTCACCCCTCCACTTT. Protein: CASRKGQGNSPLHF.

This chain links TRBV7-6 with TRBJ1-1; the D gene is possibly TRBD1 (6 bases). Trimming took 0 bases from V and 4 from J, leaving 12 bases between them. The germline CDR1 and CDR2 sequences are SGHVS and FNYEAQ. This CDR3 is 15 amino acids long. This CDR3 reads CASSLAAGAGTEAFF. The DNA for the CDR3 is TGTGCCAGCAGCTTAGCGGCGGGGGCGGGCACTGAAGCTTTCTTT.

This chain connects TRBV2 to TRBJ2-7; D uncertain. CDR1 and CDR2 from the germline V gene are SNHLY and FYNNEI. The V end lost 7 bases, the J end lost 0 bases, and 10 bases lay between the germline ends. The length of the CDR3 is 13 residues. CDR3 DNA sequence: TGTGCCAGCAAAGACGGTTTCTCCTACGAGCAGTACTTC. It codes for CASKDGFSYEQYF.

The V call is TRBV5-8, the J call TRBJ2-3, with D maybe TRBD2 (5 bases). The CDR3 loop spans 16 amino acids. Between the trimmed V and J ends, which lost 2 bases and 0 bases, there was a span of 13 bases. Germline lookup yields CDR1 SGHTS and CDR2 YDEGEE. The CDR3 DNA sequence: TGTGCCAGCAGCTTATACCGGACTTCTAGCACAGATACGCAGTATTTT. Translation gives CASSLYRTSSTDTQYF.

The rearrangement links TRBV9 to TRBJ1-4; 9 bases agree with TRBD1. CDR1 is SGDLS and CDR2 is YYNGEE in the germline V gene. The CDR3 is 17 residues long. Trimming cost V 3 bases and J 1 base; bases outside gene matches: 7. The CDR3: CASSAGTGSVTNEKLFF. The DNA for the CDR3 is TGTGCCAGCAGCGCCGGGACAGGGTCTGTAACTAATGAAAAACTGTTTTTT.

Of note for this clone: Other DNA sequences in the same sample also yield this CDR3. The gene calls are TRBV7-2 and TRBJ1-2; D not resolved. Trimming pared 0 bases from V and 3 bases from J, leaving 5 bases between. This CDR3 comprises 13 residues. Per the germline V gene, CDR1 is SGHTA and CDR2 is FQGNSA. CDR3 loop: CASSLAGDYGYTF. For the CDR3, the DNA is TGTGCCAGCAGCTTAGCCGGGGACTATGGCTACACCTTC.

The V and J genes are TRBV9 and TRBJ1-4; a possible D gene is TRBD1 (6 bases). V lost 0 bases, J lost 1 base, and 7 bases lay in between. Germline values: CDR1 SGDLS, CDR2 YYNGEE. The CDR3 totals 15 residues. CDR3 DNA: TGTGCCAGCAGCGTAGGAGGGGGAACTAATGAAAAACTGTTTTTT. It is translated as CASSVGGGTNEKLFF.

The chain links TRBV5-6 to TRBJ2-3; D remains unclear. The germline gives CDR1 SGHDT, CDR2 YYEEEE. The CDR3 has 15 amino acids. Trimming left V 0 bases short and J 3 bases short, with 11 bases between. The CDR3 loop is CASSLALFETDTQYF. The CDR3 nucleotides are TGTGCCAGCAGCTTGGCCCTATTCGAGACAGATACGCAGTATTTT.

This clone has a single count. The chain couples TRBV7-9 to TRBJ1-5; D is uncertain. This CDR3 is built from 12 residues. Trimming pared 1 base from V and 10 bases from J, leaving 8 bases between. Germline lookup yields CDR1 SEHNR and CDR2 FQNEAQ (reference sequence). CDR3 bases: TGTGCCAGCAGCTTAGATAACGACCCCCAGCATTTT. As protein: CASSLDNDPQHF.

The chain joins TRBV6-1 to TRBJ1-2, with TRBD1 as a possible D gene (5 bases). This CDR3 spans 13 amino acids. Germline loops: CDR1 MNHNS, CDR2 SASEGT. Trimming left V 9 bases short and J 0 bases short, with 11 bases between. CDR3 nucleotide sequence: TGTGCCAGTCGAGGGGCCCCTAACTATGGCTACACCTTC. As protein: CASRGAPNYGYTF.

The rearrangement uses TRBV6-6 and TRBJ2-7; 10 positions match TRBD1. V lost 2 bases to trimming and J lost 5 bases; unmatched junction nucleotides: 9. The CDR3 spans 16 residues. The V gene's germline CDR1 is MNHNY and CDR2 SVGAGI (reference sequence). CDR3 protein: CASSYPKTGGLDEQYF. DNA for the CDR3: TGTGCCAGCAGTTACCCAAAGACAGGGGGCTTAGACGAGCAGTACTTC.

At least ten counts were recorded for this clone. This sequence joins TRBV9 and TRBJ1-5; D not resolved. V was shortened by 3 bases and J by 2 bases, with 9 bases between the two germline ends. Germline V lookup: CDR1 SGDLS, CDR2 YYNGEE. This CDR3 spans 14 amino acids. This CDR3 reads CASSADTRNQPQHF. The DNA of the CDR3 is TGTGCCAGCAGCGCCGACACCCGCAATCAGCCCCAGCATTTT.

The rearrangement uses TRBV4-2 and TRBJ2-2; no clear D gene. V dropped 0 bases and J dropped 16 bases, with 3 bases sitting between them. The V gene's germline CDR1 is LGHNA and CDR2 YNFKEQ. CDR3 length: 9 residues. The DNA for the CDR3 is TGTGCCAGCAGCCAAGATCGGTTTTTT. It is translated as CASSQDRFF.

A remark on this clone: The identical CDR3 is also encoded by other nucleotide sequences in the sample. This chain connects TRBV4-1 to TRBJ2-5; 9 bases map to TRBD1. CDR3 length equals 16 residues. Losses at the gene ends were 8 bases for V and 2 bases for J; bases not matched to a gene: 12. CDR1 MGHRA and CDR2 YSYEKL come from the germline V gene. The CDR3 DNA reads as TGCGCCAGCGGTAAACGGACAGGGGCCCAACAAGAGACCCAGTACTTC. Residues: CASGKRTGAQQETQYF.

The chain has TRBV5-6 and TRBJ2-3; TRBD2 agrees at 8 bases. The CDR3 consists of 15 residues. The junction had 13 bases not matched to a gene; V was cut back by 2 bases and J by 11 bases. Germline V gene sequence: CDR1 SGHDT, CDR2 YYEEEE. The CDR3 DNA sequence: TGTGCCAGCAGCTTCGGTCTAGCGGGCATGCAGGGGCAGTATTTT. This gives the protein CASSFGLAGMQGQYF.

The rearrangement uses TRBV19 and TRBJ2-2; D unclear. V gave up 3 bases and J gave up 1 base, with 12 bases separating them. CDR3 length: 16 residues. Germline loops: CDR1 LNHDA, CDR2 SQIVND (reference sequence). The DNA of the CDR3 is TGTGCCAGTAGTATCCCCCAAGAGATGAACACCGGGGAGCTGTTTTTT. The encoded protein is CASSIPQEMNTGELFF.

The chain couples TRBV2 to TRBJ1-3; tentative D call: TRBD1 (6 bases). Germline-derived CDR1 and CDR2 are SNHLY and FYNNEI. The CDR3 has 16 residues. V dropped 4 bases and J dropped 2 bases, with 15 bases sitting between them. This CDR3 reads CASSGVRGRAGNTIYF. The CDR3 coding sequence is TGTGCCAGCAGTGGCGTCAGGGGAAGAGCTGGAAACACCATATATTTT. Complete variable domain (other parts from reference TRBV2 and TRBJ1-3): EPEVTQTPSHQVTQMGQEVILRCVPISNHLYFYWYRQILGQKVEFLVSFYNNEISEKSEIFDDQFSVERPDGSNFTLKIRSTKLEDSAMYFCASSGVRGRAGNTIYFGEGSWLTVV.

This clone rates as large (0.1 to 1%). The CDR3 nucleotides read TGTGCCAGCAGCCCTAACAGGGTGACAAGCAATGAGCAGTTCTTC. It is translated as CASSPNRVTSNEQFF. The chain employs TRBV11-2 and TRBJ2-1; D is perhaps TRBD1 (6 bases). CDR3 size: 15 residues. V was cut by 5 bases and J by 6 bases, with 17 bases left in between. Germline CDR1 is SGHAT and CDR2 is FQNNGV. The full variable domain, completed using reference TRBV11-2 and TRBJ2-1, is EAGVAQSPRYKIIEKRQSVAFWCNPISGHATLYWYQQILGQGPKLLIQFQNNGVVDDSQLPKDRFSAERLKGVDSTLKIQPAKLEDSAVYLCASSPNRVTSNEQFFGPGTRLTVL.

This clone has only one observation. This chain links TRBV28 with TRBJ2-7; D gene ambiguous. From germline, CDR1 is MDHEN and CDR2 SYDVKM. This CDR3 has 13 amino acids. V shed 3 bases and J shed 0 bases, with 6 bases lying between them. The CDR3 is CASSLGPSYEQYF. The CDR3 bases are TGTGCCAGCAGTTTGGGCCCCTCCTACGAGCAGTACTTC.

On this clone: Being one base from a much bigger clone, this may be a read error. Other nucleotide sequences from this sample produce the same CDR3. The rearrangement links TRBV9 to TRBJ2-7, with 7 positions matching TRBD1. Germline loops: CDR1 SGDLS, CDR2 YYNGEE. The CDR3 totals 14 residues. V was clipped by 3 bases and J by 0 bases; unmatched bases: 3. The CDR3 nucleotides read TGTGCCAGCAGCGCCCGGGACAGCTCCTACGAGCAGTACTTC. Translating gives CASSARDSSYEQYF.

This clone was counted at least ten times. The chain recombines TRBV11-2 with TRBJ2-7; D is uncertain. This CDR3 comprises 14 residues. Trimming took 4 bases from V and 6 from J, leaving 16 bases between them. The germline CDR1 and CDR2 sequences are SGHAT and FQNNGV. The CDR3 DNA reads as TGTGCCAGCAGCTCATTGGGGTACGCTTTCGAGCAGTACTTC. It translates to CASSSLGYAFEQYF. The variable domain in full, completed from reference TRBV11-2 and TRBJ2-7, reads EAGVAQSPRYKIIEKRQSVAFWCNPISGHATLYWYQQILGQGPKLLIQFQNNGVVDDSQLPKDRFSAERLKGVDSTLKIQPAKLEDSAVYLCASSSLGYAFEQYFGPGTRLTVT.

CDR3 sequence (DNA): TGTGCCAGCAGTTCCCCATTGGGGGATAATTCACCCCTCCACTTT. The encoded protein is CASSSPLGDNSPLHF. The rearrangement uses TRBV27 and TRBJ1-6, with a possible D match to TRBD1 (5 bases). Trimming removed 4 bases at V and 5 bases at J, with 12 bases between. This CDR3 contains 15 residues. Germline V gives CDR1 MNHEY, CDR2 SMNVEV (reference sequence).

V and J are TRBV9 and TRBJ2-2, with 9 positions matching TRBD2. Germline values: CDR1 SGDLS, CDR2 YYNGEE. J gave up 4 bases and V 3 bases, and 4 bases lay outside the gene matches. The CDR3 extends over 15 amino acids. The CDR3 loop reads CASSGAGGLTGELFF. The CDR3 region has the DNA TGTGCCAGCAGCGGAGCGGGGGGCCTCACCGGGGAGCTGTTTTTT.

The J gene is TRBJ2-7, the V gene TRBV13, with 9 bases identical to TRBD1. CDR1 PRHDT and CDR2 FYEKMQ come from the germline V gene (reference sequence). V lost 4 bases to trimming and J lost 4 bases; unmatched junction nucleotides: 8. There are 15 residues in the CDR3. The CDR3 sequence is CASSSPGTGTYEQYF. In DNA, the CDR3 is TGTGCCAGCAGCTCTCCAGGGACAGGGACGTACGAGCAGTACTTC.

CDR3 DNA: TGTGCCAGCAGCTACCTCAACCCCTGGGAGCTGTTTTTT. It translates to CASSYLNPWELFF. The V and J genes are TRBV5-6 and TRBJ2-2; D ambiguous. CDR3 length equals 13 residues. Germline lookup yields CDR1 SGHDT and CDR2 YYEEEE. V was clipped by 3 bases and J by 9 bases, with 12 bases between them.

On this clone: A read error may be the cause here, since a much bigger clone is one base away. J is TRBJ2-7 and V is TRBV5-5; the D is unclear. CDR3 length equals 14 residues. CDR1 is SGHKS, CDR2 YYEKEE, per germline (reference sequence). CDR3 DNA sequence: TGTGCCAACAGCTTGGAGCCATTCAGCGACGAGCAGTACTTC. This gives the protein CANSLEPFSDEQYF.

The CDR3 sequence is CASSLPGADTQYF. CDR3 nucleotide sequence: TGTGCCAGCAGCCTCCCGGGGGCCGATACGCAGTATTTT. This chain connects TRBV11-2 to TRBJ2-3, with D perhaps matching TRBD1 or TRBD2 (6 bases each). The CDR3 has 13 residues. V was clipped by 5 bases and J by 6 bases, with 12 bases between them. Germline V gives CDR1 SGHAT, CDR2 FQNNGV.

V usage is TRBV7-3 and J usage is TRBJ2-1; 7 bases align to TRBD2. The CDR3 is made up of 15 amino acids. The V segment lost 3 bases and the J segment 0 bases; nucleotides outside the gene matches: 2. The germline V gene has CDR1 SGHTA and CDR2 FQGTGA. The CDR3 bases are TGTGCCAGCAGCTTGGGGGGGAACTCCTACAATGAGCAGTTCTTC. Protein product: CASSLGGNSYNEQFF.

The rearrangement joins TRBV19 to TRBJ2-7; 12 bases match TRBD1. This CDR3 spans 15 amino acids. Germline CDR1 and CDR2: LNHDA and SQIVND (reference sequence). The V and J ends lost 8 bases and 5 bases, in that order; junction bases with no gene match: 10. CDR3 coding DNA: TGTGCCAGTCGTTGGGGGGGACAGGGGGCCCACGAGCAGTACTTC. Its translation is CASRWGGQGAHEQYF.

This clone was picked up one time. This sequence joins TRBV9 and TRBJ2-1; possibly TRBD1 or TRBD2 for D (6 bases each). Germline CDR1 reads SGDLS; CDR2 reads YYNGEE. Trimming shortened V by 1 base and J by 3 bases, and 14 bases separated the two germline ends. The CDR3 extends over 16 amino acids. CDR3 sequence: CASSVMGGEVYNEQFF. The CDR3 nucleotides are TGTGCCAGCAGCGTAATGGGGGGCGAGGTCTACAATGAGCAGTTCTTC.

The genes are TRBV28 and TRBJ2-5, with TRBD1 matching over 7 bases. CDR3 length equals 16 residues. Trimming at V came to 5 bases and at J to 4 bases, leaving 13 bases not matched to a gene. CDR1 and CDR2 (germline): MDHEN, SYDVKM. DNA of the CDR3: TGTGCCAGCAGTCCCCGACAGGGAATTGCCTTAGAGACCCAGTACTTC. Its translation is CASSPRQGIALETQYF.

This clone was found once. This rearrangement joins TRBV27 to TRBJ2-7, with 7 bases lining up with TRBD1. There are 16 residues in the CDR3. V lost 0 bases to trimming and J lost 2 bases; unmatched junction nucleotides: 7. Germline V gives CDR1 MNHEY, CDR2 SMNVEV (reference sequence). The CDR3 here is CASSLSRSGTAYEQYF. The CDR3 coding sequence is TGTGCCAGCAGTTTATCCAGATCCGGGACAGCCTACGAGCAGTACTTC.